The 12 T cell receptor beta chains reported below all come from one sample, sequenced in a study of blood T cell repertoires in COVID-19. Some clones are missing from TCRdb's copy, which holds only in-frame ones; the method was immunoSEQ multiplex PCR. There are about 240,000 clones in the sample; 85% occur only once, and over 5.5% lies in the top ten. The source material was peripheral blood. These TCRs come from a woman aged 55-70 years with active or convalescent COVID-19.

The chain is built from TRBV28 and TRBJ1-2; 9 bases map to TRBD1. J gave up 9 bases and V 3 bases, and 14 bases lay outside the gene matches. CDR1 and CDR2 from the germline V gene are MDHEN and SYDVKM. The length of the CDR3 is 16 residues. The CDR3 here is CASSFSAGTGWGSYTF. The DNA of the CDR3 is TGTGCCAGCAGTTTCTCCGCCGGGACAGGGTGGGGGAGCTACACCTTC.

This clone was observed a handful of times. V and J are TRBV4-1 and TRBJ1-5; perhaps TRBD1 as D (5 bases). The CDR3 contains 17 residues. The germline gives CDR1 MGHRA, CDR2 YSYEKL. The V end was cut by 4 bases, the J end by 0 bases, with 16 bases between. This chain's CDR3 is CASSPGEGTLSNQPQHF. The CDR3 coding sequence is TGCGCCAGCAGCCCCGGGGAGGGGACCCTTAGCAATCAGCCCCAGCATTTT.

The chain employs TRBV18 and TRBJ1-2; 7 bases are shared with TRBD1. This CDR3 is 14 amino acids long. Trimming took 2 bases from V and 4 from J; bases not matched to a gene: 4. The germline V gene has CDR1 KGHSH and CDR2 LQKENI. The CDR3 sequence: CASSPSTGAYGYTF. The CDR3 region has the DNA TGTGCCAGCTCACCATCTACAGGGGCCTATGGCTACACCTTC.

The gene calls are TRBV19 and TRBJ1-5; 7 nucleotides agree with TRBD1. The ends lost 3 bases at V and 4 bases at J; junction bases unmatched: 9. CDR3 length: 16 amino acids. Germline assignment: CDR1 LNHDA and CDR2 SQIVND (reference sequence). The CDR3: CASSISPGDRNQPQHF. In DNA form, the CDR3 reads TGTGCCAGTAGTATTTCCCCAGGGGACAGAAATCAGCCCCAGCATTTT.

V is TRBV9 and J is TRBJ1-2; a possible D gene is TRBD1 (6 bases). This CDR3 contains 13 residues. V was shortened by 4 bases and J by 6 bases, with 13 bases between the two germline ends. CDR1 and CDR2 from the germline V gene are SGDLS and YYNGEE. The CDR3 region is CASSLQGGDGYTF. The CDR3 coding sequence is TGTGCCAGCAGCCTACAGGGAGGGGATGGCTACACCTTC.

V gene TRBV9 combines with J gene TRBJ1-1; 10 bases are a match to TRBD1. Germline lookup yields CDR1 SGDLS and CDR2 YYNGEE. CDR3 size: 17 residues. The V and J ends lost 0 bases and 1 base, in that order; junction bases with no gene match: 6. In nucleotides, the CDR3 is TGTGCCAGCAGCGTAGGTCGACAGGGGGCCAGGAACACTGAAGCTTTCTTT. Translating gives CASSVGRQGARNTEAFF.

The rearrangement uses TRBV7-9 and TRBJ1-1, with 7 bases fitting TRBD1. The trim removed 3 bases at V and 2 bases at J, leaving 15 bases unmatched. The germline gives CDR1 SEHNR, CDR2 FQNEAQ (reference sequence). The CDR3 sequence is 18 residues long. The CDR3 loop reads CASSFFVSRGRLNTEAFF. CDR3 DNA: TGTGCCAGCAGCTTTTTCGTGTCGAGGGGGCGATTAAACACTGAAGCTTTCTTT.

The chain couples TRBV12-5 to TRBJ2-3; TRBD1 is a possible D gene (6 bases). V lost 2 bases, J lost 6 bases, and 15 bases lay in between. The germline CDR1 and CDR2 sequences are LGHNT and FRNRAP. The CDR3 extends over 15 amino acids. The CDR3 nucleotides are TGTGCTAGTGGTTTGTCTACAGGGTCGGCGGATACGCAGTATTTT. Its translation is CASGLSTGSADTQYF.

The V and J genes are TRBV6-5 and TRBJ1-1; the D gene is possibly TRBD1 (6 bases). The germline gives CDR1 MNHEY, CDR2 SVGAGI. V was cut by 10 bases and J by 1 base, with 16 bases left in between. CDR3 length: 14 amino acids. The CDR3 loop reads CATSLGHRNTEAFF. The CDR3 bases are TGTGCCACCAGCCTGGGACACCGGAACACTGAAGCTTTCTTT.

The chain employs TRBV29-1 and TRBJ2-1; 11 bases fit TRBD2. This CDR3 region has 15 residues. CDR1 SQVTM and CDR2 ANQGSEA come from the germline V gene. V shed 6 bases, J shed 5 bases, and the junction held 9 bases outside the gene matches. The CDR3 sequence is CSVTGASGRNNEQFF. The CDR3 coding sequence is TGCAGCGTAACGGGGGCTAGCGGGAGGAACAATGAGCAGTTCTTC.

The chain recombines TRBV2 with TRBJ2-1; no clear D gene. CDR3 size: 13 residues. The germline gives CDR1 SNHLY, CDR2 FYNNEI. Trimming took 6 bases from V and 4 from J, leaving 10 bases between them. The CDR3 DNA is TGTGCCAGCAGGGAGACGGATTACAATGAGCAGTTCTTC. Translating it yields CASRETDYNEQFF.

This clone came up once. This sequence joins TRBV24-1 and TRBJ2-5; 10 bases match TRBD1. CDR1 and CDR2 (germline): KGHDR, SFDVKD. This CDR3 comprises 18 residues. After removal of 4 bases from V and 0 bases from J, the junction contained 10 bases not matched to a gene. CDR3 bases: TGTGCCACCAGTGAATCAGGACAGGGGGGGACTAACCAAGAGACCCAGTACTTC. Translating gives CATSESGQGGTNQETQYF.